The following is a T cell receptor (beta chain) sequence with its context. The data were obtained in a study of blood T cell repertoires in COVID-19. Study details: COVID-19 samples from acute and convalescent phases originated in the United States, Italy and Spain.

Produced via immunoSEQ multiplex PCR; TCRdb's table is partial and in-frame only. The sample has under 350,000 clones, about nine tenths seen once. Sequencing used PBMCs or T cells enriched from blood (not recorded which). This TCR derives from a woman in her 40s who had recovered from COVID-19.

The CDR3: CAVGGGAPLHF. In DNA form, the CDR3 reads TGTGCCGTAGGGGGTGGGGCACCCCTCCACTTT. J is TRBJ1-6 and V is TRBV7-2; possibly TRBD1 for D (6 bases). Trimming cost V 11 bases and J 11 bases, with 13 bases left between them. CDR3 length: 11 amino acids. CDR1 is SGHTA, CDR2 FQGNSA, per germline.